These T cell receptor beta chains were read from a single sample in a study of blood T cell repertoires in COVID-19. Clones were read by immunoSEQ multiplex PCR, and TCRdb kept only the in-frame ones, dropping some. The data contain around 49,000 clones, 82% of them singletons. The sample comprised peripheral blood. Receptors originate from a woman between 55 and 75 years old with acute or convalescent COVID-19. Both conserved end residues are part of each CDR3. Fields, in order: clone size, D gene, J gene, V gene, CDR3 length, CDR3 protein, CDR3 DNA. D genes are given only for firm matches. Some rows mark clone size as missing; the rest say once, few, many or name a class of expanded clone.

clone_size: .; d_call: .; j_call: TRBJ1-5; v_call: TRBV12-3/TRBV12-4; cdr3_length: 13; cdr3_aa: CASSPSVNQPQHF; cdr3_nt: TGTGCCAGCAGTCCTTCTGTTAATCAGCCCCAGCATTTT
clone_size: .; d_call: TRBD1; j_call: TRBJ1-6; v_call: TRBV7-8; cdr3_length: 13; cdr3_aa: CASNDRGNSPLHF; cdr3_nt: TGTGCCAGCAACGACAGGGGGAATTCACCCCTCCACTTT
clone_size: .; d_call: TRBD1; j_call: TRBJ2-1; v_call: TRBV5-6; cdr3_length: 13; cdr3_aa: CASSLVVGQGQFF; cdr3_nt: TGTGCCAGCAGCTTGGTTGTGGGACAGGGGCAGTTCTTC
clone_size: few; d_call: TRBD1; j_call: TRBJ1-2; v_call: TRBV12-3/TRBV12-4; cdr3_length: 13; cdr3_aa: CASSLGDRGSYTF; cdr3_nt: TGTGCCAGCAGTTTAGGGGACAGGGGAAGCTACACCTTC
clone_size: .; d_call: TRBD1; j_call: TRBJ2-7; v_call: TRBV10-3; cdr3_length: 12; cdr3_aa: CATGQGAYEQYF; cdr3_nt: TGTGCCACGGGACAGGGGGCTTACGAGCAGTACTTC
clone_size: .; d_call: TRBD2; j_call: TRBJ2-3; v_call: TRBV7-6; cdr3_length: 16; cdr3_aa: CASSLEGGSFSDTQYF; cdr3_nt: TGTGCCAGCAGCTTAGAGGGCGGGAGTTTTTCAGATACGCAGTATTTT
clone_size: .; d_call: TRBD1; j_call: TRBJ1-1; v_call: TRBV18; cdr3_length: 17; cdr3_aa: CASSPPLRTGGSAEAFF; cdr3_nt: TGTGCCAGCTCACCACCGCTTCGGACAGGGGGTTCGGCGGAGGCTTTCTTT
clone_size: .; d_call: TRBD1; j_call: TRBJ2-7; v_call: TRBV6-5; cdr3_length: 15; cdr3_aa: CASSLQTGETYEQYF; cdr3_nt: TGTGCCAGCAGTCTACAGACAGGGGAAACCTACGAGCAGTACTTC
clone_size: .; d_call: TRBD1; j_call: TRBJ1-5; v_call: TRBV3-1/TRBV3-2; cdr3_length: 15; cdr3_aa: CASSQAGGNNQPQHF; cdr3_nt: TGTGCCAGCAGCCAAGCAGGGGGCAACAATCAGCCCCAGCATTTT
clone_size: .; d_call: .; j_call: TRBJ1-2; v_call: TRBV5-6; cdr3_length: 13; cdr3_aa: CASTSWEGRSYTF; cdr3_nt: TGTGCCAGCACTAGTTGGGAGGGCCGAAGCTACACCTTC
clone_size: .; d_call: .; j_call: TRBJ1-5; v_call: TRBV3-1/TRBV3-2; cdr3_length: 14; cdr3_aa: CASSQGGFGQPQHF; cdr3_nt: TGTGCCAGCAGCCAAGGAGGGTTTGGTCAGCCCCAGCATTTT
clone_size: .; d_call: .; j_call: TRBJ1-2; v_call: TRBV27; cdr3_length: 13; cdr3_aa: CASGTSSNYGYTF; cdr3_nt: TGTGCCAGCGGGACAAGCAGCAACTATGGCTACACCTTC
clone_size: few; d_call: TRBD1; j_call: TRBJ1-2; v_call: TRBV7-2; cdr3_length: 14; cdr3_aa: CASSSGQDSSGYTF; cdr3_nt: TGTGCCAGCAGCTCCGGACAGGACTCCTCTGGCTACACCTTC
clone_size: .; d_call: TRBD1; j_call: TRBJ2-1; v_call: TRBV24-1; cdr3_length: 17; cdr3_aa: CATSDLQGKGSYNEQFF; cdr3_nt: TGTGCCACCAGTGATTTACAGGGGAAGGGTAGCTACAATGAGCAGTTCTTC
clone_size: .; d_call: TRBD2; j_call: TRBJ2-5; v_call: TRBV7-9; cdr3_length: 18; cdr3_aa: CASSFPSGRALRAETQYF; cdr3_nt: TGTGCCAGCAGCTTCCCTAGCGGGAGGGCCTTAAGGGCGGAGACCCAGTACTTC
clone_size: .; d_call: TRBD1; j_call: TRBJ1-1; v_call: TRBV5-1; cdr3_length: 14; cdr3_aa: CASSLGQGSTEAFF; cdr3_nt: TGCGCCAGCAGCTTGGGACAGGGCTCCACTGAAGCTTTCTTT
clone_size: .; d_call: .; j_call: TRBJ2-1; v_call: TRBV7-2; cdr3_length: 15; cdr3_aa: CASSRSETSYNEQFF; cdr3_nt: TGTGCCAGCAGCCGTAGCGAGACCTCCTACAATGAGCAGTTCTTC
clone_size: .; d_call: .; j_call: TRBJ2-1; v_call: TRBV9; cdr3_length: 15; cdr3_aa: CASSVEGSWENEQFF; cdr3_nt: TGTGCCAGCAGCGTAGAGGGATCCTGGGAGAATGAGCAGTTCTTC
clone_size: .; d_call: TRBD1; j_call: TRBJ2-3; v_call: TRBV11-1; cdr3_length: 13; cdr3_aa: CASSLAGQGAEYF; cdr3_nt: TGTGCCAGCAGCTTAGCGGGACAGGGGGCGGAGTATTTT
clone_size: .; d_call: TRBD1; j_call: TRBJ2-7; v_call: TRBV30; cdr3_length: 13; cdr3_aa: CACLTGGMDEQYF; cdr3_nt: TGTGCCTGTCTCACAGGGGGGATGGACGAGCAGTACTTC
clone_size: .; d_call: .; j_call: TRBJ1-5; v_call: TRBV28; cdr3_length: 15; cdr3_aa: CASSLRTDSNQPQHF; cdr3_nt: TGTGCCAGCAGTCTCAGGACAGATAGCAATCAGCCCCAGCATTTT
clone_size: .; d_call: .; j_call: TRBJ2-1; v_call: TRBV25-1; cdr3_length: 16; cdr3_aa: CASSESGAGSYNEQFF; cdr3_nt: TGTGCCAGCAGTGAATCTGGGGCAGGCTCCTACAATGAGCAGTTCTTC
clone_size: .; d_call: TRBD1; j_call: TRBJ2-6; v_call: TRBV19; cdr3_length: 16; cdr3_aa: CASSRQGAGGANVLTF; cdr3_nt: TGTGCCAGTAGTCGACAGGGGGCTGGTGGGGCCAACGTCCTGACTTTC
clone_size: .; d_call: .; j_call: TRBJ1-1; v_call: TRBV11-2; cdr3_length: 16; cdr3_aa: CASSFSLPGAGTEAFF; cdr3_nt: TGTGCCAGCAGCTTTTCTCTACCGGGCGCGGGCACTGAAGCTTTCTTT
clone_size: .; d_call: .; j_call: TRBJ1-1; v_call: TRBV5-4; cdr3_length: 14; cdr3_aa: CASSLALRGTEAFF; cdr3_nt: TGTGCCAGCAGCTTGGCCCTCCGAGGCACTGAAGCTTTCTTT
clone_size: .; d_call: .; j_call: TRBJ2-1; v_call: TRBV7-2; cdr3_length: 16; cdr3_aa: CASSPTPRVTYNEQFF; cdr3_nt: TGTGCCAGCAGCCCTACCCCCAGGGTGACGTACAATGAGCAGTTCTTC
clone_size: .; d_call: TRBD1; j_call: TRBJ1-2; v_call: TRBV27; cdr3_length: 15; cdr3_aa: CASSLLPTGWGGYTF; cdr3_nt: TGTGCCAGCAGTTTATTACCGACAGGGTGGGGTGGCTACACCTTC
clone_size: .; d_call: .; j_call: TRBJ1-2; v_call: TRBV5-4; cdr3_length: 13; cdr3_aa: CASTRGAQDGYTF; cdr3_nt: TGTGCCAGCACTCGGGGGGCGCAAGACGGCTACACCTTC
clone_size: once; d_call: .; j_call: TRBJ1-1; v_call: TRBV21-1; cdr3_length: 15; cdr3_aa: CASSWTGTGGTEAFF; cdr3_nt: TGTGCCAGCAGTTGGACCGGGACAGGGGGCACTGAAGCTTTCTTT
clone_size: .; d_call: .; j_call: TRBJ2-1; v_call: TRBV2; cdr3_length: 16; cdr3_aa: CASMGRGRTAYNEQFF; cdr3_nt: TGTGCCAGCATGGGAAGGGGGAGAACGGCCTACAATGAGCAGTTCTTC
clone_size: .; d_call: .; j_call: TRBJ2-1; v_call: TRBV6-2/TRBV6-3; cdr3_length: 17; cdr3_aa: CASSYSIAASSYNEQFF; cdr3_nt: TGTGCCAGCAGTTACTCGATAGCGGCCAGCTCCTACAATGAGCAGTTCTTC
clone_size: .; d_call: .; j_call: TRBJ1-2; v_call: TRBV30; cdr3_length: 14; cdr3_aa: CAQGSVLGGHGYTF; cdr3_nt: TGTGCCCAAGGTTCGGTACTGGGAGGGCATGGCTACACCTTC
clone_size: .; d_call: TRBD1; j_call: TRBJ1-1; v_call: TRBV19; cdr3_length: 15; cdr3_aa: CASSTGTGGAREAFF; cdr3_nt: TGTGCCAGTAGTACAGGGACAGGGGGAGCCCGTGAAGCTTTCTTT
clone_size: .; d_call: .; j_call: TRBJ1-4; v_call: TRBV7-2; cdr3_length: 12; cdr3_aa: CASGLNQEKLFF; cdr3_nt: TGTGCCAGCGGACTTAACCAAGAAAAACTGTTTTTT
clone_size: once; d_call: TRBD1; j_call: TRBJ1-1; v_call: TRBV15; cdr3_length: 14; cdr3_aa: CATSSGDRNTEAFF; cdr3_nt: TGTGCCACCAGCAGTGGGGACAGGAACACTGAAGCTTTCTTT
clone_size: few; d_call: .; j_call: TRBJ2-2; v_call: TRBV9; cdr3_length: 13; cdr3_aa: CASSVRDSGELFF; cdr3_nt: TGTGCCAGCAGCGTGAGGGACTCCGGGGAGCTGTTTTTT
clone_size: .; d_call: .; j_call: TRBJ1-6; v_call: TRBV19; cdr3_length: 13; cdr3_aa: CASRPDSNSPLHF; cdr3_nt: TGTGCCAGTAGACCGGACAGTAATTCACCCCTCCACTTT
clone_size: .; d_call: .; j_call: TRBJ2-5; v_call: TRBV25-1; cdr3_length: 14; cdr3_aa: CASSDGGPQETQYF; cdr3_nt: TGTGCCAGCAGTGACGGGGGACCCCAAGAGACCCAGTACTTC
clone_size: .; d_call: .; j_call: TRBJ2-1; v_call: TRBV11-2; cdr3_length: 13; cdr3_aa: CASSLAPMRGEVF; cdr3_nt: TGTGCCAGCAGCTTAGCCCCAATGCGGGGCGAGGTCTTC
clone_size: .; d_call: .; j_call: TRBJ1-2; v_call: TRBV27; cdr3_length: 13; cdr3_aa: CASSLVQFYGYTF; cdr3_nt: TGTGCCAGCAGTTTAGTACAGTTCTATGGCTACACCTTC
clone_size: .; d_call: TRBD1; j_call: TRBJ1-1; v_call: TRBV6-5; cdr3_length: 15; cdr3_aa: CASSFLDRGYTEAFF; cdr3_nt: TGTGCCAGCAGTTTCCTGGACAGGGGATACACTGAAGCTTTCTTT
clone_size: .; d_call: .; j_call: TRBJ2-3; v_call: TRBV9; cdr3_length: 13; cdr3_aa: CASSPGQGRMRYF; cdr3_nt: TGTGCCAGCAGTCCCGGTCAGGGTAGGATGCGGTATTTT
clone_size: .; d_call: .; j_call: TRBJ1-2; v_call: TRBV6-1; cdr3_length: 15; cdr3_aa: CASSEGTGSTYGYTF; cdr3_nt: TGTGCCAGCAGTGAGGGTACAGGGTCCACCTATGGCTACACCTTC
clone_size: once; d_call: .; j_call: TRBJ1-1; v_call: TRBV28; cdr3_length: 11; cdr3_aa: CASSSDIEAFF; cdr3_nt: TGTGCCAGCAGTTCGGACATAGAAGCTTTCTTT
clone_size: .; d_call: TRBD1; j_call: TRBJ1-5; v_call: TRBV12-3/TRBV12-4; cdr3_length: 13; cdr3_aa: CASGTGVNQPQHF; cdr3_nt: TGTGCCAGCGGGACAGGGGTTAATCAGCCCCAGCATTTT
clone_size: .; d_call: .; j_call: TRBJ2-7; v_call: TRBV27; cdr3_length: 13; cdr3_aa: CASTQQGSYEQYF; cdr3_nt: TGTGCCAGCACCCAACAGGGCAGCTACGAGCAGTACTTC
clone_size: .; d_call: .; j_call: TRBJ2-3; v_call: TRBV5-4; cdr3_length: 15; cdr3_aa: CASSLDAGSSDTQYF; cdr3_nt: TGTGCCAGCAGCTTGGATGCGGGGTCATCAGATACGCAGTATTTT
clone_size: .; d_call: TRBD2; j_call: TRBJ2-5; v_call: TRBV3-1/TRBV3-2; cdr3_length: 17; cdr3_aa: CASSPLPSGGARETQYF; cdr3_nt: TGTGCCAGCAGCCCTTTGCCTAGCGGGGGGGCCCGGGAGACCCAGTACTTC
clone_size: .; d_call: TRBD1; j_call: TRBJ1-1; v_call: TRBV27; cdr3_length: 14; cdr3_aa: CASKRDRSNTEAFF; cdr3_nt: TGTGCCAGCAAGAGGGACAGGTCGAACACTGAAGCTTTCTTT
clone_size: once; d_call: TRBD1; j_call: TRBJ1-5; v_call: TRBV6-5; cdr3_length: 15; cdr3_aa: CASSPGQRKAQPQHF; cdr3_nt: TGTGCCAGCAGCCCGGGACAGCGAAAGGCTCAGCCCCAGCATTTT